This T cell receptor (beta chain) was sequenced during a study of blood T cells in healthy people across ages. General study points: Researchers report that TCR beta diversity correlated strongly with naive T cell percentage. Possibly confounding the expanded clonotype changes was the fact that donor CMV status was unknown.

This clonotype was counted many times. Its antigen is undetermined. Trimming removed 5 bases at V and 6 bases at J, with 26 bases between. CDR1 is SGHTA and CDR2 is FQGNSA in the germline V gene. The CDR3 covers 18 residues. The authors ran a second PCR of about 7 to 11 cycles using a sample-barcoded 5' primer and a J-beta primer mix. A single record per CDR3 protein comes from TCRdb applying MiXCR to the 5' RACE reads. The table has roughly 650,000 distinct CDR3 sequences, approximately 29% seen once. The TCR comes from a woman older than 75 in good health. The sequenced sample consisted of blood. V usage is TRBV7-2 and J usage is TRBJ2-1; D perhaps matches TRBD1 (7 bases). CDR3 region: CASSGGGGGPRQGNEQFF. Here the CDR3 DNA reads TGTGCCAGCAGCGGTGGAGGGGGCGGGCCTAGACAAGGCAATGAGCAGTTCTTC.